These T cell receptor beta chains were read from a single sample in a study of post-analysis software for immune sequencing data. TCRdb recomputed calls from the PCR reads with MiXCR, one row per CDR3 protein. The profile shows about 810,000 distinct CDR3 sequences, 53% of them singletons. Sequenced sample: blood. These receptors were collected from a girl aged 10 to 17 with multiple sclerosis. Both conserved end residues are part of each CDR3. Each record gives: V gene, J gene, clone size, CDR3 protein. A row's size may be missing; if present it is once, few, many or a size class.

V: TRBV12-3/TRBV12-4
J: TRBJ2-1
size: few
CDR3: CASSFIGGPGDEQFF

V: TRBV7-3
J: TRBJ2-1
size: .
CDR3: CASSVGTSGWDEQFF

V: TRBV25-1
J: TRBJ1-2
size: .
CDR3: CASSDRGRPGAGYTF

V: TRBV29-1
J: TRBJ1-5
size: few
CDR3: CSAQGGGNQPQHF

V: TRBV6-6
J: TRBJ1-2
size: few
CDR3: CASGSGQNLNYGYTF

V: TRBV5-1
J: TRBJ2-1
size: .
CDR3: CASSLVGGDYNEQFF

V: TRBV29-1
J: TRBJ2-1
size: few
CDR3: CSVGRRLFDNEQFF

V: TRBV2
J: TRBJ2-2
size: .
CDR3: CASSRILELFF

V: TRBV7-8
J: TRBJ1-2
size: .
CDR3: CASSFGTGTANYVYTF

V: TRBV11-2
J: TRBJ1-2
size: .
CDR3: CASSLEARGINYGYTF

V: TRBV10-2
J: TRBJ2-1
size: .
CDR3: CASSESTSGEQFF

V: TRBV10-3
J: TRBJ2-1
size: .
CDR3: CAISESLVLKIGEQFF

V: TRBV29-1
J: TRBJ1-1
size: .
CDR3: CSVEVTEAFF

V: TRBV7-7
J: TRBJ2-2
size: once
CDR3: CASSHGLSTGELFF

V: TRBV7-2
J: TRBJ1-1
size: .
CDR3: CASSLFRRTEAFF

V: TRBV13
J: TRBJ2-5
size: .
CDR3: CASSRQRRSETQYF

V: TRBV7-6
J: TRBJ2-1
size: .
CDR3: CASSLARNNEQFF

V: TRBV24-1
J: TRBJ2-1
size: .
CDR3: CATSDPGSEQFF

V: TRBV18
J: TRBJ2-7
size: few
CDR3: CASSPQGRGVYEQYF

V: TRBV7-9
J: TRBJ1-1
size: .
CDR3: CASSFGQLEAFF

V: TRBV12-5
J: TRBJ1-5
size: .
CDR3: CASGLTHQPQHF

V: TRBV4-1
J: TRBJ2-5
size: .
CDR3: CASSHGSVYQETQYF

V: TRBV29-1
J: TRBJ2-4
size: few
CDR3: CSGGTGLSQEQYF

V: TRBV12-3/TRBV12-4
J: TRBJ2-3
size: .
CDR3: CASSPKLAGAEDTQYF

V: TRBV20-1
J: TRBJ2-7
size: few
CDR3: CSAGGDPYEQYF

V: TRBV11-3
J: TRBJ2-3
size: once
CDR3: CASSPSGRAGDTQYF

V: TRBV7-7
J: .
size: .
CDR3: CASSLDSCHYEQYF

V: TRBV6-1
J: TRBJ2-4
size: .
CDR3: CASSDGTGNIQYF

V: TRBV5-1
J: TRBJ1-5
size: .
CDR3: CASSLAPTGGGQPQHF

V: TRBV4-2
J: TRBJ2-7
size: few
CDR3: CASSQDGTTTYEQYF

V: TRBV20-1
J: TRBJ2-5
size: .
CDR3: CSAGSTSGGAETQYF

V: TRBV7-3
J: TRBJ2-3
size: .
CDR3: CASSFDRGTDTQYF

V: TRBV6-5
J: TRBJ2-7
size: .
CDR3: CASSYPGRSSYEQYF

V: TRBV7-9
J: TRBJ2-3
size: few
CDR3: CASSNNLAGGQETQYF

V: TRBV6-2/TRBV6-3
J: TRBJ1-1
size: .
CDR3: CASSYGLGATEAFF

V: TRBV19
J: .
size: .
CDR3: CASSRGRGLQETQYF

V: TRBV27
J: TRBJ2-3
size: .
CDR3: CASTPVGLHTDTQYF

V: TRBV5-1
J: TRBJ2-3
size: few
CDR3: CASSAGMGLAGTTDTQYF

V: TRBV3-1
J: TRBJ1-5
size: .
CDR3: CAGSQGGSNQPQHF

V: TRBV11-2
J: TRBJ2-7
size: .
CDR3: CASSLGTIGGEQYF

V: TRBV7-6
J: TRBJ2-1
size: few
CDR3: CASSSLTRYNEQFF